Below, 10 T cell receptor beta chains from the same sample are listed, as sequenced in a study of shared clonotypes between healthy human individuals. Naive CD8 cells lacked CD45RO, underwent positive selection for CCR7 and left out terminally differentiated effector memory CD45RA+ cells. Assay used: immunoSEQ multiplex PCR; TCRdb lists only in-frame clones, some missing. The repertoire consists of about 580,000 clones, with 95% to 98% occurring once and the leading ten covering 0.3%. Sequencing was done on a sample of naive CD8+ T cells sorted from blood. Receptors were obtained from a man aged 25 to 40 in good health.

The genes are TRBV6-5 and TRBJ1-1, with a possible D match to TRBD1 (6 bases). Trimming stripped 0 bases from V and 7 bases from J, with 12 bases between. Germline loops: CDR1 MNHEY, CDR2 SVGAGI. The CDR3 consists of 14 residues. The CDR3 region is CASSYSMRQDEAFF. The CDR3 nucleotides are TGTGCCAGCAGTTACTCGATGAGACAGGATGAAGCTTTCTTT.

This clone has a single count. This sequence joins TRBV27 and TRBJ1-5; unclear D gene. Trimming took off 1 base at V and 3 bases at J, with 7 bases between the two ends. CDR3 length: 14 residues. The germline V gene encodes CDR1 MNHEY and CDR2 SMNVEV (reference sequence). CDR3 nucleotides: TGTGCCAGCAGTTTATTAAGCGCCAATCAGCCCCAGCATTTT. Amino acid sequence: CASSLLSANQPQHF.

This chain uses TRBV4-3 with TRBJ2-7, with TRBD2 matching over 11 bases. Per the germline V gene, CDR1 is LGHNA and CDR2 is YSLEER. V gave up 0 bases and J gave up 3 bases; unmatched junction bases: 7. This CDR3 has 17 amino acids. CDR3 loop: CASSQDKGGTSGYEQYF. The DNA of the CDR3 is TGCGCCAGCAGCCAAGATAAAGGCGGGACTAGCGGCTACGAGCAGTACTTC.

The rearrangement links TRBV5-1 to TRBJ1-1; tentative D call: TRBD1 (5 bases). Between the trimmed V and J ends, which lost 4 bases and 1 base, there was a span of 11 bases. This CDR3 contains 14 residues. Germline V gene lookup returns CDR1 SGHRS and CDR2 YFSETQ. The CDR3 loop reads CASSLKTENTEAFF. In DNA form, the CDR3 reads TGCGCCAGCAGCCTAAAGACAGAGAACACTGAAGCTTTCTTT.

This rearrangement joins TRBV4-3 to TRBJ2-2, with 9 positions matching TRBD2. J was trimmed by 5 bases and V by 3 bases; bases with no gene match: 7. This CDR3 has 16 residues. The V gene's germline CDR1 is LGHNA and CDR2 YSLEER. CDR3 sequence (DNA): TGCGCCAGCAGCCATGGGGCTAGCGGGATAACCGGGGAGCTGTTTTTT. This encodes CASSHGASGITGELFF.

This chain uses TRBV4-1 with TRBJ1-1; unclear D gene. The CDR3 runs to 15 residues. V lost 2 bases and J lost 5, with 15 bases in between. Germline V gene sequence: CDR1 MGHRA, CDR2 YSYEKL. In DNA form, the CDR3 reads TGCGCCAGCAGCCAAAATCCGGGGTTTCAAACTGAAGCTTTCTTT. Residues: CASSQNPGFQTEAFF.

The gene calls are TRBV4-3 and TRBJ2-7; TRBD2 agrees at 9 bases. The CDR3 runs 16 residues. With V trimmed by 4 bases and J by 0 bases, 7 bases remained unmatched. Looked up from germline, CDR1 is LGHNA and CDR2 is YSLEER. Written as DNA, the CDR3 is TGCGCCAGCAGCCCTATAGCGGGGGTGGACTCCTACGAGCAGTACTTC. Translated, it gives CASSPIAGVDSYEQYF.

This chain connects TRBV28 to TRBJ2-1, with TRBD1 matching over 7 bases. The CDR3 is made up of 15 amino acids. The V and J ends lost 8 bases and 5 bases, in that order; junction bases with no gene match: 12. Germline-derived CDR1 and CDR2 are MDHEN and SYDVKM. The CDR3 loop is CASDSEDRRDNEQFF. The CDR3 DNA follows: TGTGCCAGCGACTCAGAGGACAGGAGAGACAATGAGCAGTTCTTC. Full variable domain (outside the CDR3, taken from reference TRBV28 and TRBJ2-1): DVKVTQSSRYLVKRTGEKVFLECVQDMDHENMFWYRQDPGLGLRLIYFSYDVKMKEKGDIPEGYSVSREKKERFSLILESASTNQTSMYLCASDSEDRRDNEQFFGPGTRLTVL.

This chain connects TRBV12-2 to TRBJ1-3; the table names TRBD1, a call not compared with the DNA. TRBV12-2 is termed a pseudogene. The CDR3 is 18 amino acids. In nucleotides, the CDR3 is TGTGCAAGTCGCTTAGGTACACAGGGGGGAAACTCTGGAAACACCATATATTTT. Residues: CASRLGTQGGNSGNTIYF.

J is TRBJ2-7 and V is TRBV14; perhaps TRBD2 as D (6 bases). V was cut by 4 bases and J by 2 bases, with 15 bases left in between. This CDR3 is 15 amino acids long. The V gene's germline CDR1 is SGHDN and CDR2 FVKESK. The CDR3 spells CASSPWRGAPYEQYF. CDR3 sequence (DNA): TGTGCCAGCAGCCCCTGGAGGGGAGCGCCCTACGAGCAGTACTTC.